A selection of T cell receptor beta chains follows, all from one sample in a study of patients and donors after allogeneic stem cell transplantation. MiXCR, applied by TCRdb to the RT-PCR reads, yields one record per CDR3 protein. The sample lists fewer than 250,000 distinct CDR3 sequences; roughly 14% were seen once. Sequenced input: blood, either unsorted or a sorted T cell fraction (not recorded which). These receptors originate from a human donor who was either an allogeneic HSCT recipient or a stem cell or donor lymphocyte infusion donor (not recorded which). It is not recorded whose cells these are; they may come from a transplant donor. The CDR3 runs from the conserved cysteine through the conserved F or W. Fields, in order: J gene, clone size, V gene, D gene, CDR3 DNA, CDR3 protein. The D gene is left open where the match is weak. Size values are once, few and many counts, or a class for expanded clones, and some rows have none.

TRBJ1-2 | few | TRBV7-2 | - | TGTGCCAGCAGCTTAGCGTCAGGGCTTAACTATGGCTACACCTTC | CASSLASGLNYGYTF
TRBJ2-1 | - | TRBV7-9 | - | TGTGCCAGCAGCTTAACAGGGTCCTACAATGAGCAGTTCTTC | CASSLTGSYNEQFF
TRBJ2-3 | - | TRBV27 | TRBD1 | TGTGCCAGCAGCAGGACAGGGTCTGCTAGCACAGATACGCAGTATTTT | CASSRTGSASTDTQYF
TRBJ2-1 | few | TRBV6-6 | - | TGTGCCAGCAGTCACAACCAGGGATATGAGCAGTTCTTC | CASSHNQGYEQFF
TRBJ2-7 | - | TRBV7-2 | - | TGTGCCAGCAGCCAAGCGGCGGGGGCCGTCCACGAGCAGTACTTC | CASSQAAGAVHEQYF
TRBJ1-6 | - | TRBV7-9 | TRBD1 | TGTGCCAGCAGCCGGACAGGACAGGGGAATTCACCCCTCCACTTT | CASSRTGQGNSPLHF
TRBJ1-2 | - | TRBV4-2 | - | TGTGCCAGCAGCCAAGATGGCGGGCAGCGGTATGGCTACACCTTC | CASSQDGGQRYGYTF
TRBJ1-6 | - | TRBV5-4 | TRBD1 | TGTGCCAGCAGCTTGACGGGACAGGGGTTTACGGTCCGTAATTCACCCCTCCACTTT | CASSLTGQGFTVRNSPLHF
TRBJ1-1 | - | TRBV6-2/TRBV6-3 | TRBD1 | TGTGCCAGCAGAGGGGGCGGGCCTCCGAACACTGAAGCTTTCTTT | CASRGGGPPNTEAFF
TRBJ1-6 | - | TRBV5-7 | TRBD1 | TGTGCCAGCAGCCCCGCCCCTGGACAGGGCTATAATTCACCCCTCCACTTT | CASSPAPGQGYNSPLHF
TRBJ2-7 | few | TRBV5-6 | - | TGTGCCAGCAGCACTGCCCTGAGGGCGGGCTCAAGGGAGCAGTACTTC | CASSTALRAGSREQYF
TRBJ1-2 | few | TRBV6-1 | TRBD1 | TGTGCCAGCAAAAACCCGGGACAGGGAGAATGGGGCTACACCTTC | CASKNPGQGEWGYTF
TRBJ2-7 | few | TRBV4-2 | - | TGTGCCAGCAGCCCAACCGGCGGGTCAAACTCCTACGAGCAGTACTTC | CASSPTGGSNSYEQYF
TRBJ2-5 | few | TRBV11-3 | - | TGTGCCAGCAGCACGCCACAGGGTCAAGAGACCCAGTACTTC | CASSTPQGQETQYF
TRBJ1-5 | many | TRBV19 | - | TGTGCCAGTAGTATTTTTGGGGGTATGAGCAATCAGCCCCAGCATTTT | CASSIFGGMSNQPQHF
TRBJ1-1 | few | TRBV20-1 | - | TGCAGTGCTAGAGAAGGGTTTATCGAAGCTTTCTTT | CSAREGFIEAFF
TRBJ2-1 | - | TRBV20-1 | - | TGCAGTCCTGGGACAAACTACAATGAGCAGTTCTTC | CSPGTNYNEQFF
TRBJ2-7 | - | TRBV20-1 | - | TGCAGTGCTAGAGATCAGGGGGGGGCTAACGAGCAGTACTTC | CSARDQGGANEQYF
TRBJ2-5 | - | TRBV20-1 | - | TGCAGTGCTCTCAGAGAGACCCAGTACTTC | CSALRETQYF
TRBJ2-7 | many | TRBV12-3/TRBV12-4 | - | TGTGCCAGCAGTTTAGCTACTGTGGCTGGGGCCGCCTACGAGCAGTACTTC | CASSLATVAGAAYEQYF
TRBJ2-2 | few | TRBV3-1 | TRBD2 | TGTGCCAGCAGTCCAAAGCGGGGGAACACCGGGGAGCTGTTTTTT | CASSPKRGNTGELFF
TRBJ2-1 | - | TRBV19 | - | TGTGCCAGTAGTATAACTGGCTCCTACAATGAGCAGTTCTTC | CASSITGSYNEQFF
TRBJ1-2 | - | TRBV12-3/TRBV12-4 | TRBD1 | TGTGCCAGCAGTTTATATTCTCCGGGACAGGGAATGAGTGGCTACACCTTC | CASSLYSPGQGMSGYTF
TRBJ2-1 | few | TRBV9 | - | TGTGCCAGCAGCGTAGAGGGCGTCGAGCAGTTCTTC | CASSVEGVEQFF
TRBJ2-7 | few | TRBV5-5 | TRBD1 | TGTGCCAGCCACTACCCGGGACAGTCCTACGAGCAGTACTTC | CASHYPGQSYEQYF
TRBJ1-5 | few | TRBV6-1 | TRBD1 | TGTGCCAGCAGTGCAACCGGGACAGGGGGCAATCAGCCCCAGCATTTT | CASSATGTGGNQPQHF
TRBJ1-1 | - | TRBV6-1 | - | TGTGCCAGCAGAAGCGAAGGAAACACTGAAGCTTTCTTT | CASRSEGNTEAFF
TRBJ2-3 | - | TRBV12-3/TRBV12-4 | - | TGTGCCAGCGGGGGAATCCAGGCAGATACGCAGTATTTT | CASGGIQADTQYF
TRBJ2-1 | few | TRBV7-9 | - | TGTGCCAGCAGCCAACCCGGGAGTCGATCCCCCGGCAATGAGCAGTTCTTC | CASSQPGSRSPGNEQFF
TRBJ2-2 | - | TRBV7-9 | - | TGTGCCAGCAGCTTGGAAGGGACTCCCACCGGGGAGCTGTTTTTT | CASSLEGTPTGELFF
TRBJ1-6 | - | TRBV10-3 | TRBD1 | TGTGCCATCAGTGAGGAATCCAGGGGGGTCTCACCCCTCCACTTT | CAISEESRGVSPLHF
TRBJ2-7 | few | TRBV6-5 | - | TGTGCCAGCAGTTACGCGACGGACTACGAGCAGTACTTC | CASSYATDYEQYF
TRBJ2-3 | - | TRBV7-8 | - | TGTGCCAGCAGCTTACCGGGCGGGGTAGATACGCAGTATTTT | CASSLPGGVDTQYF
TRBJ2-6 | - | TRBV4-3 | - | TGCGCCAGCAGCCAGAGGGTAGGATCTGGGGCCAACGTCCTGACTTTC | CASSQRVGSGANVLTF
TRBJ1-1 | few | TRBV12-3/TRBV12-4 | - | TGTGCCAGCAGAAAGGACATTAACACTGAAGCTTTCTTT | CASRKDINTEAFF
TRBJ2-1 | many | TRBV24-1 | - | TGTGCCACCAGTGATCCGATCCGGGCAGGCAATGAGCAGTTCTTC | CATSDPIRAGNEQFF
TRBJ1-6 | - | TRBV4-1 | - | TGCGCCAGCAGCCAGTCCGGGACCCAAAGCTCCTATAATTCACCCCTCCACTTT | CASSQSGTQSSYNSPLHF
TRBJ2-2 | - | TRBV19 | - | TGTGCCAGTAGTATAGAGGGGACCGGGGAGCTGTTTTTT | CASSIEGTGELFF
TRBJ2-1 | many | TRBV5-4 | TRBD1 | TGTGCCAGCCAAAGGGACGGGCCGGGACAGTCCTACAATGAGCAGTTCTTC | CASQRDGPGQSYNEQFF
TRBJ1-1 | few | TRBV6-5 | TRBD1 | TGTGCCAGCAGTTACTCCAAGACAGGGAGGGTCACTGAAGCTTTCTTT | CASSYSKTGRVTEAFF
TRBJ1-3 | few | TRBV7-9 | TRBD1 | TGTGCCAGCAGCTTAGGACAGGGAGACGGAAACACCATATATTTT | CASSLGQGDGNTIYF
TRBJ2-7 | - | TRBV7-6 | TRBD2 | TGTGCCAGCAGCTTAGCAGCGGGGGCCTACGAGCAGTACTTC | CASSLAAGAYEQYF
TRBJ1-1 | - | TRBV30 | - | TGTGCCTGGAGTGGAAGAGGGAGCACTGAAGCTTTCTTT | CAWSGRGSTEAFF
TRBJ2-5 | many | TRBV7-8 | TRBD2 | TGTGCCAGCAGCCCCATGAGCGGGGGGAATCAAGAGACCCAGTACTTC | CASSPMSGGNQETQYF
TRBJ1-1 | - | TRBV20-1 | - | TGCAGTGCCGCGGGGAGGAGTGAAGCTTTCTTT | CSAAGRSEAFF
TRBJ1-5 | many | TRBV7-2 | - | TGTGCCAGCAGCTCCGGGGGGTTTTCTCAGCCCCAGCATTTT | CASSSGGFSQPQHF
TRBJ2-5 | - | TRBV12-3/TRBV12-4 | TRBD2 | TGTGCCAGCAGTTCCATGACTAGCGAAGAGACCCAGTACTTC | CASSSMTSEETQYF
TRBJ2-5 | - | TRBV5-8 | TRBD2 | TGTGCCAGCAGCTTCCTAGCGGGAGGAGAGACCCAGTACTTC | CASSFLAGGETQYF